This TCR beta chain was observed in a study of fetal regulatory T cell absence and autoimmunity. On the study more broadly: IPEX patients had exocrine pancreas autoimmunity without clinical diabetes.

Points from the study as a whole: Pancreas and cord blood did not differ much in TRB family usage. Oligoclonal TCR enrichment in pancreas over cord blood reached over 90-fold for some clones.

This clone appeared a few times. Its antigen is not known. This CDR3 has 13 amino acids. Deletions cut 7 bases from V and 3 bases from J, with 13 bases between. Germline V gene sequence: CDR1 ENHRY, CDR2 SYGVKD. The survey-level immunoSEQ assay was used. Profiled with immunoSEQ multiplex PCR; TCRdb holds only in-frame clones, not every one. The repertoire holds 95,000 or so clones, about two thirds seen once, with just under 2% in the top ten. The clonotype originates from a male donor with IPEX syndrome. This chain connects TRBV10-3 to TRBJ2-7; no clear D. Sequencing was done on a sample of pancreas tissue. The CDR3 protein is CAITQLPYYEQYF. Written as DNA, the CDR3 is TGTGCCATCACCCAGCTCCCCTACTACGAGCAGTACTTC.